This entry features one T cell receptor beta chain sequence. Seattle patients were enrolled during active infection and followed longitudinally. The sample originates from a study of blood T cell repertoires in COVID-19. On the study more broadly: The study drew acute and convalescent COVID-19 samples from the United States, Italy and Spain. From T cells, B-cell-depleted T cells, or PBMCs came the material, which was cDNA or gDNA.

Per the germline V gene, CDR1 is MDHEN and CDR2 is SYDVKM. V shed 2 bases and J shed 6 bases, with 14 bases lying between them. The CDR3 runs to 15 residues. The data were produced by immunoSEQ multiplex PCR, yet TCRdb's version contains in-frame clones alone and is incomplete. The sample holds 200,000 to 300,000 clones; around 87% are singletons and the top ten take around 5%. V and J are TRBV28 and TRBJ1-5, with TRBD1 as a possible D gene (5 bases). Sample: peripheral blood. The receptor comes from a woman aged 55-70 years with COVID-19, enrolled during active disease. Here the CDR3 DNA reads TGTGCCAGCAGTTTACCGGGGGATTGGGTTCAGCCCCAGCATTTT. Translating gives CASSLPGDWVQPQHF.